This T cell receptor (beta chain) comes out of a study of graft-versus-host responses after intestinal transplantation. Study overall: Those transplanted obtained multivisceral, liver-intestinal, or isolated intestinal grafts. Each recipient received anti-thymocyte globulin induction, then tacrolimus and steroids for 3 to 4 years.

The table came from immunoSEQ multiplex PCR; TCRdb's copy has only in-frame clones and leaves some out. Among fewer than 25,000 clones listed, 40% were seen once. The culture paired around 200,000 irradiated violet-dye-labeled stimulators with around 200,000 CFSE-labeled responders. Responder CD3+CD4+ and CD3+CD8+ cells that were proliferating and CFSE-low were sorted after the reaction. V was pared by 6 bases and J by 4 bases, with 13 bases between. The CDR3 runs to 14 residues. Germline V gives CDR1 MNHNS, CDR2 SASEGT. V and J are TRBV6-1 and TRBJ1-5, with a weak D call TRBD1 (5 bases). This receptor was taken from a human patient who received an intestinal transplant. Sequenced here: alloreactive CD4+ T cells from a mixed lymphocyte reaction culture, sampled before intestinal transplant. As to subset: CFSE-low proliferating T cells sorted from roughly six-day pre-transplant mixed lymphocyte reaction (GvH or HvG direction). Written as DNA, the CDR3 is TGTGCCAGCAGCCTCCAGGGCATAAATCAGCCCCAGCATTTT. Translating it yields CASSLQGINQPQHF.